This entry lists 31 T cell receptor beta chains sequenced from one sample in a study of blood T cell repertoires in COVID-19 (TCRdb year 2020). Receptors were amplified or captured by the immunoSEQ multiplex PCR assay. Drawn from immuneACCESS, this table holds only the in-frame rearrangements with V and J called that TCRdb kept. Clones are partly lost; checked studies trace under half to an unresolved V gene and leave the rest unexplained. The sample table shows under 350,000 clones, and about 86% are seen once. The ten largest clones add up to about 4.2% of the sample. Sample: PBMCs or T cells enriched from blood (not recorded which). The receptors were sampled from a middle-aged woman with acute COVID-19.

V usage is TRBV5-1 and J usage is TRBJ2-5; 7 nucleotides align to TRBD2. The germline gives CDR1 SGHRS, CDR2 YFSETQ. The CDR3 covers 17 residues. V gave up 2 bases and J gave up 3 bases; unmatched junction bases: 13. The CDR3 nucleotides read TGCGCCAGCAGCTTTTATTCCGCCGGGACTACGAAAGAGACCCAGTACTTC. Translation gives CASSFYSAGTTKETQYF.

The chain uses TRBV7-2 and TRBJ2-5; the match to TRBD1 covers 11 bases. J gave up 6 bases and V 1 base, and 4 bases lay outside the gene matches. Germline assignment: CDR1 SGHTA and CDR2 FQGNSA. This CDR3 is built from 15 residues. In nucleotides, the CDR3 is TGTGCCAGCAGCTTAGGAGGGACAGGGGGGAAGACCCAGTACTTC. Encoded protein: CASSLGGTGGKTQYF.

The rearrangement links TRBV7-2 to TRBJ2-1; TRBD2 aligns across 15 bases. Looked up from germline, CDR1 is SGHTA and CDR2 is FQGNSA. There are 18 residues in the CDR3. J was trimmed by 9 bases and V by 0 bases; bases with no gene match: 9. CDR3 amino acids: CASSLALRTSGGAREQFF. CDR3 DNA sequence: TGTGCCAGCAGCTTAGCCCTACGGACTAGCGGGGGGGCCCGTGAGCAGTTCTTC.

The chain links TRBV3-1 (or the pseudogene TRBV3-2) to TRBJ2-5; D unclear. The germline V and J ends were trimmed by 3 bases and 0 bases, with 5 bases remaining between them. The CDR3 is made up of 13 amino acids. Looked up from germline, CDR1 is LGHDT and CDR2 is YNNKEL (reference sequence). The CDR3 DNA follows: TGTGCCAGCAGCCACCTAGACCAAGAGACCCAGTACTTC. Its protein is CASSHLDQETQYF.

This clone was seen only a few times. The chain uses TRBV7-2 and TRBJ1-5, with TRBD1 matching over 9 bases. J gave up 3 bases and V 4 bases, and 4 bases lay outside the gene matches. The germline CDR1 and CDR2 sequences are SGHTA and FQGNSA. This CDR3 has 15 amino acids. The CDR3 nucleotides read TGTGCCAGCAGCTGGGGACAGGGCCCCAATCAGCCCCAGCATTTT. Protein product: CASSWGQGPNQPQHF.

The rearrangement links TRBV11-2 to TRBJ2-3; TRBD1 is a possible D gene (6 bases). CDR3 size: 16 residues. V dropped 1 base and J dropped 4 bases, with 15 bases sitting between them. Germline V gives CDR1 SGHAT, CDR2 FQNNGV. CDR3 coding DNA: TGTGCCAGCAGCTTAGGAACAGGGTGGGATTCAGATACGCAGTATTTT. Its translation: CASSLGTGWDSDTQYF.

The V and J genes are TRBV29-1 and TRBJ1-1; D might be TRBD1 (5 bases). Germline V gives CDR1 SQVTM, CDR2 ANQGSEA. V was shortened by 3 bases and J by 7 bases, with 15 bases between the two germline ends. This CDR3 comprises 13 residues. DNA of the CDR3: TGCAGCGTTGAGACAGCCCTAGTCGGTGAAGCTTTCTTT. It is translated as CSVETALVGEAFF.

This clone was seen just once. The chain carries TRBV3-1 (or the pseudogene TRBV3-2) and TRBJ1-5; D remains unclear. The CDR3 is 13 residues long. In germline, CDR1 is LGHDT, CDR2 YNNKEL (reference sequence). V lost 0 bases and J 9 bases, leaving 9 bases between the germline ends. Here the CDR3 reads CASSQDRHTPQHF. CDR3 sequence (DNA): TGTGCCAGCAGCCAAGATAGACATACGCCCCAGCATTTT.

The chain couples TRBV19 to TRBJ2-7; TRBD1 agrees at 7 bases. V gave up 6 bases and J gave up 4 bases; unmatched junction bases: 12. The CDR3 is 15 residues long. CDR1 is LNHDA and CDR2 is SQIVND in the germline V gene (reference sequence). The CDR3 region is CASRSRRTGAYEQYF. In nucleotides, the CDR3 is TGTGCCAGTAGATCCCGTAGGACAGGAGCATACGAGCAGTACTTC. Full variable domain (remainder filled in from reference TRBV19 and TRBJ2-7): DGGITQSPKYLFRKEGQNVTLSCEQNLNHDAMYWYRQDPGQGLRLIYYSQIVNDFQKGDIAEGYSVSREKKESFPLTVTSAQKNPTAFYLCASRSRRTGAYEQYFGPGTRLTVT.

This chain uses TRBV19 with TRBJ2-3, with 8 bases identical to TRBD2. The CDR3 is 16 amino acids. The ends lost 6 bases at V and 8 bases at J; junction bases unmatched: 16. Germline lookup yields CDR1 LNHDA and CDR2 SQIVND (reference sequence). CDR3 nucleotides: TGTGCCAGTAGCCCGGGACTAGTCTACACACACGGTACGCAGTATTTT. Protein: CASSPGLVYTHGTQYF.

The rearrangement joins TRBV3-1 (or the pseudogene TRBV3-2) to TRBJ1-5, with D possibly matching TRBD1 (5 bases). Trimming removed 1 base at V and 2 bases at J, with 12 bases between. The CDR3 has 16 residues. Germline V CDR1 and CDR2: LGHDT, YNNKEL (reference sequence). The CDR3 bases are TGTGCCAGCAGCCAAGTCGGGGCGGGGGGCAATCAGCCCCAGCATTTT. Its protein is CASSQVGAGGNQPQHF.

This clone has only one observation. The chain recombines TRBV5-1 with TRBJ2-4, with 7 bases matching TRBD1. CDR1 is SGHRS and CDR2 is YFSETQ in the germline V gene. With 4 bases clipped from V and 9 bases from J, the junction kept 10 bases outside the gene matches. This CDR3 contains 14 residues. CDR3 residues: CASSQNTGESIQYF. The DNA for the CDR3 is TGCGCCAGCAGCCAGAACACAGGGGAAAGCATTCAGTACTTC. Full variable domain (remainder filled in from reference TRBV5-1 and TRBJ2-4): KAGVTQTPRYLIKTRGQQVTLSCSPISGHRSVSWYQQTPGQGLQFLFEYFSETQRNKGNFPGRFSGRQFSNSRSEMNVSTLELGDSALYLCASSQNTGESIQYFGAGTRLSVL.

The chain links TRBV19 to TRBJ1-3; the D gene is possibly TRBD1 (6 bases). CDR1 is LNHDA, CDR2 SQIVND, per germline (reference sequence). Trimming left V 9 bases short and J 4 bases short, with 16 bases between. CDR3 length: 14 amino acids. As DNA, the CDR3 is TGTGCCAGCACAGGGCCAATATCAGGAAACACCATATATTTT. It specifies CASTGPISGNTIYF.

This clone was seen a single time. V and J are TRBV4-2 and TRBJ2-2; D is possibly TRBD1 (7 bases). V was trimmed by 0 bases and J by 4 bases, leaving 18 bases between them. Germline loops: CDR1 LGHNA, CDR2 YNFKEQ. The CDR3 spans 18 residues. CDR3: CASSQDGLYRGGTGELFF. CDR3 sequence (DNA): TGTGCCAGCAGCCAAGATGGACTATACAGGGGTGGCACCGGGGAGCTGTTTTTT.

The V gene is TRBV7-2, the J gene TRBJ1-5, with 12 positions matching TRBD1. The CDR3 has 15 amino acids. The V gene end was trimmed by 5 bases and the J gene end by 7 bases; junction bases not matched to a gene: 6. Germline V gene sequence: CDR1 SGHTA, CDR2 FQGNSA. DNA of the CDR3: TGTGCCAGCAGCCGGGACAGGGGGCCGGGACAGCCCCAGCATTTT. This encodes CASSRDRGPGQPQHF.

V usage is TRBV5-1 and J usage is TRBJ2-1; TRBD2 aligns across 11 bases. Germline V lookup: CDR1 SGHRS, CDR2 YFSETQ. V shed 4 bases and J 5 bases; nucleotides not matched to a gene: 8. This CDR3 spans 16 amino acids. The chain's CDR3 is CASSDIAGGPHNEQFF. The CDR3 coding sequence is TGCGCCAGCAGCGACATAGCGGGAGGGCCCCACAATGAGCAGTTCTTC.

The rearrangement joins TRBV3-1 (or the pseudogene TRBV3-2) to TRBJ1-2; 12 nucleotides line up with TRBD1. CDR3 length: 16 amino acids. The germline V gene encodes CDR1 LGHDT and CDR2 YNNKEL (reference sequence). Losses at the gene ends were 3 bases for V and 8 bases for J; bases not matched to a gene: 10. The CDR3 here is CASSHLTGTGGEGYTF. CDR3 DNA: TGTGCCAGCAGCCACCTAACCGGGACAGGGGGCGAAGGCTACACCTTC.

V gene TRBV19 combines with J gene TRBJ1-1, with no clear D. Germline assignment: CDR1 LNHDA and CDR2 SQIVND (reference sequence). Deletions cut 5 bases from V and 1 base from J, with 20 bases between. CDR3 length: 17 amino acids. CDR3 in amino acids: CASSALPRGKGNTEAFF. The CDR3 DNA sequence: TGTGCCAGTAGTGCCCTGCCCCGGGGAAAGGGGAACACTGAAGCTTTCTTT.

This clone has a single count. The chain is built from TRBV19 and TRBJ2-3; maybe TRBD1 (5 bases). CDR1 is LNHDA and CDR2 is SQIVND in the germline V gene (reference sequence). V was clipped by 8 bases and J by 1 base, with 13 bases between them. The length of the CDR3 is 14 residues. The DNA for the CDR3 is TGTGCCAGTCGAGATGGGGCGGGCACAGATACGCAGTATTTT. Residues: CASRDGAGTDTQYF.

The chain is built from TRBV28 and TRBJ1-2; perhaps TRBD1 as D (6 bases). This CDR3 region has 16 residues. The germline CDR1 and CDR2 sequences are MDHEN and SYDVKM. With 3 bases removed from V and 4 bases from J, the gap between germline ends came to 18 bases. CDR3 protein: CASSFPTGGDGYGYTF. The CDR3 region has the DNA TGTGCCAGCAGTTTCCCTACGGGGGGCGACGGCTATGGCTACACCTTC.

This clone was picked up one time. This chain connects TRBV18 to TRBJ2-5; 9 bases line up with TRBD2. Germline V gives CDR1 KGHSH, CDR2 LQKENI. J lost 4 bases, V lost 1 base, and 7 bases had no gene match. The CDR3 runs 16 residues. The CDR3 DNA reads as TGTGCCAGCTCACCACGGTTTGCGGGGGGGGCAGAGACCCAGTACTTC. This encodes CASSPRFAGGAETQYF.

The CDR3 DNA sequence: TGCGCCAGCAGCTTGGATGCGGGGGACGACACTGAAGCTTTCTTT. Amino acids: CASSLDAGDDTEAFF. The chain combines TRBV5-1 with TRBJ1-1, with D perhaps TRBD1 (5 bases). Germline lookup yields CDR1 SGHRS and CDR2 YFSETQ. The CDR3 contains 15 residues. V shed 0 bases and J shed 3 bases, with 12 bases lying between them.

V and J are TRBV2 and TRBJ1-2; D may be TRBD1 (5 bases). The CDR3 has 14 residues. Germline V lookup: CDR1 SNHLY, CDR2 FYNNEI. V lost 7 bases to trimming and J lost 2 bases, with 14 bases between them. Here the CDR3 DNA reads TGTGCCAGCACCACCTTCGGGGGGAACTATGGCTACACCTTC. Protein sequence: CASTTFGGNYGYTF.

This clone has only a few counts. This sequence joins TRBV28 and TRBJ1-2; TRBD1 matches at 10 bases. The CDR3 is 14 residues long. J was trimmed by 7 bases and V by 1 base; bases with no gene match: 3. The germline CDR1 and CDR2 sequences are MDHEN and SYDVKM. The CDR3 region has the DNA TGTGCCAGCAGTTTATCCGGGACAGGGGTTGGCTACACCTTC. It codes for CASSLSGTGVGYTF.

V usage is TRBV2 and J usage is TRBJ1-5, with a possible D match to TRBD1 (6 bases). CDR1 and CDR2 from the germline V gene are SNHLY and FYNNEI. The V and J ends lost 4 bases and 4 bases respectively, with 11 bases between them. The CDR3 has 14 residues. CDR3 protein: CASSGTVENQPQHF. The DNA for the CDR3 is TGTGCCAGCAGTGGGACAGTAGAGAATCAGCCCCAGCATTTT.

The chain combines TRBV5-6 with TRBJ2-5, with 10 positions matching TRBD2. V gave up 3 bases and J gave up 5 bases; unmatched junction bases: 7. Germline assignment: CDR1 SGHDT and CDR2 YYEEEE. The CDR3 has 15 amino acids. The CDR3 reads CASSSPQRGGETQYF. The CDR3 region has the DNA TGTGCCAGCAGCTCCCCGCAGCGGGGGGGGGAGACCCAGTACTTC.

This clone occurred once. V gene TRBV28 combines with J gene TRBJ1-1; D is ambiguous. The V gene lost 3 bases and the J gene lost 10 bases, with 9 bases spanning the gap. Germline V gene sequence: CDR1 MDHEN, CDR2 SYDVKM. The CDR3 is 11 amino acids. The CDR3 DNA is TGTGCCAGCAGTTTCCGGTCTGGAGCTTTCTTT. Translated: CASSFRSGAFF.

The CDR3, as DNA: TGTGCCAGCCACCTGGCGGCCACTGAAGCTTTCTTT. This encodes CASHLAATEAFF. The rearrangement uses TRBV28 and TRBJ1-1; no clear D gene. Germline CDR1 is MDHEN and CDR2 is SYDVKM. CDR3 length equals 12 residues. Trimming took off 8 bases at V and 4 bases at J, with 11 bases between the two ends. The variable domain in full, with the rest retrieved from reference TRBV28 and TRBJ1-1, is DVKVTQSSRYLVKRTGEKVFLECVQDMDHENMFWYRQDPGLGLRLIYFSYDVKMKEKGDIPEGYSVSREKKERFSLILESASTNQTSMYLCASHLAATEAFFGQGTRLTVV.

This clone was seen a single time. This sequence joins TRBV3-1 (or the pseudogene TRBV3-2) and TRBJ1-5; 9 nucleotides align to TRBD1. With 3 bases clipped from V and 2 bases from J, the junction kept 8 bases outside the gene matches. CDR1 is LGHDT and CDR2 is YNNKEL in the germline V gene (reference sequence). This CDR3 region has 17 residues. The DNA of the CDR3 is TGTGCCAGCAGCCAGACAGGGGGAGGGAGTGGCAATCAGCCCCAGCATTTT. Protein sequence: CASSQTGGGSGNQPQHF.

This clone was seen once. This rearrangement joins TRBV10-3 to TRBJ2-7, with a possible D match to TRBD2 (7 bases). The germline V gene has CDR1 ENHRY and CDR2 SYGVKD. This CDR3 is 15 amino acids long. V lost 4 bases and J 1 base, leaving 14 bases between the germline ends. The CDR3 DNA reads TGTGCCATCAGTGCCGGGGGGCGGATTTCCTACGAGCAGTACTTC. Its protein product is CAISAGGRISYEQYF.

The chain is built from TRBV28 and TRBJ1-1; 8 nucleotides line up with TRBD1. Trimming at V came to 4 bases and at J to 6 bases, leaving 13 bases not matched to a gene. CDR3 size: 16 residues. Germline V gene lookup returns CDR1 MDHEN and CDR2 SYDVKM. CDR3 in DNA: TGTGCCAGCAGTTCACGGGTCAGGGGGCGCGCTCCTGAAGCTTTCTTT. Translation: CASSSRVRGRAPEAFF. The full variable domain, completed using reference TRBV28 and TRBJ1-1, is DVKVTQSSRYLVKRTGEKVFLECVQDMDHENMFWYRQDPGLGLRLIYFSYDVKMKEKGDIPEGYSVSREKKERFSLILESASTNQTSMYLCASSSRVRGRAPEAFFGQGTRLTVV.